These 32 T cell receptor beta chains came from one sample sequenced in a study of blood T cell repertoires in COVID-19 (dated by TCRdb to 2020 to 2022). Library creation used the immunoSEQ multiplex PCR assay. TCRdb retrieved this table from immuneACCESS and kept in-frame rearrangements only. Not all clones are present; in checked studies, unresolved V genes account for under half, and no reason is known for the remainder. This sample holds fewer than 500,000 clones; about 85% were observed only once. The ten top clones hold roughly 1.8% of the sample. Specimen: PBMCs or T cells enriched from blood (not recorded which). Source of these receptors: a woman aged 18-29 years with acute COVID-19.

The CDR3 loop reads CAISESMVREQFF. The CDR3 bases are TGTGCCATCAGTGAGTCGATGGTACGGGAGCAGTTCTTC. The chain employs TRBV10-3 and TRBJ2-1; D remains unclear. The CDR3 runs to 13 residues. CDR1 and CDR2 from the germline V gene are ENHRY and SYGVKD. Trimming pared 0 bases from V and 10 bases from J, leaving 10 bases between.

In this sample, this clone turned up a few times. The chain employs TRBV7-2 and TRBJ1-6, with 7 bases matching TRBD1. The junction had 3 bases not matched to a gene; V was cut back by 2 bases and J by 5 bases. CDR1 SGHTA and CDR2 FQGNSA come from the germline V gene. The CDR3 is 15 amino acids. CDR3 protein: CASSLRGTDNSPLHF. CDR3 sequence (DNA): TGTGCCAGCAGCTTAAGAGGGACAGATAATTCACCCCTCCACTTT.

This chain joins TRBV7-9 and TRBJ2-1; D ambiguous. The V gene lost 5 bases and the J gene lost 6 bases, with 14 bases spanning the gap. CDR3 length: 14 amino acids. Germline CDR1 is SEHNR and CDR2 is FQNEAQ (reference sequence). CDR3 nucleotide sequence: TGTGCCAGCAGCCTAATGACGCAGGTCAATGAGCAGTTCTTC. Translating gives CASSLMTQVNEQFF.

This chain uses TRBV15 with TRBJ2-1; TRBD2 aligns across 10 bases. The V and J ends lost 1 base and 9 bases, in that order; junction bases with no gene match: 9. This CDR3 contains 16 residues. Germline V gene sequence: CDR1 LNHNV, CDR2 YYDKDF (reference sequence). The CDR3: CATSRGSGGASGEQFF. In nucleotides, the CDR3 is TGTGCCACCAGCAGAGGAAGCGGGGGGGCCTCGGGTGAGCAGTTCTTC.

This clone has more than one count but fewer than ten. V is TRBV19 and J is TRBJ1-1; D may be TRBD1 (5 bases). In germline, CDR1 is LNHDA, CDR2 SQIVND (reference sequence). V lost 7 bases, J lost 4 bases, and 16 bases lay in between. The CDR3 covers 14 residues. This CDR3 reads CASNPPRGGTEAFF. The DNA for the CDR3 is TGTGCCAGTAACCCCCCTCGGGGGGGCACTGAAGCTTTCTTT.

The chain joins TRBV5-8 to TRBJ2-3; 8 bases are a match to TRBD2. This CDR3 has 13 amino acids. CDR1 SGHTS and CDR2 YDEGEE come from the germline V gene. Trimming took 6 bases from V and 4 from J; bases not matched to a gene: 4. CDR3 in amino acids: CASTSGGSDTQYF. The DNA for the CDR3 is TGTGCCAGCACGAGCGGGGGCTCAGATACGCAGTATTTT. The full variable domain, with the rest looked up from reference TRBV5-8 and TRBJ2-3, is EAGVTQSPTHLIKTRGQQATLRCSPISGHTSVYWYQQALGLGLQFLLWYDEGEERNRGNFPPRFSGRQFPNYSSELNVNALELEDSALYLCASTSGGSDTQYFGPGTRLTVL.

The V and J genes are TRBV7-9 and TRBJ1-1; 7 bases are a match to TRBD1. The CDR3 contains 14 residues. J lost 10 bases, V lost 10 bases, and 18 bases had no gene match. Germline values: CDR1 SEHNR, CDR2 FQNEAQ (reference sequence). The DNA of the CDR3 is TGTGCCACCGCAATGGGACAGCGAGGTATATCAGCTTTCTTT. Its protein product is CATAMGQRGISAFF.

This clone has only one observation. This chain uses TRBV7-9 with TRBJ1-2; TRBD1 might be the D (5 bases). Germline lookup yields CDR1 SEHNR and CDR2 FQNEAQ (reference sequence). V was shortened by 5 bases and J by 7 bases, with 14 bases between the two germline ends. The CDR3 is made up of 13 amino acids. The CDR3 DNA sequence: TGTGCCAGCAGCCCCGGGGGATCTGGTGGCTACACCTTC. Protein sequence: CASSPGGSGGYTF.

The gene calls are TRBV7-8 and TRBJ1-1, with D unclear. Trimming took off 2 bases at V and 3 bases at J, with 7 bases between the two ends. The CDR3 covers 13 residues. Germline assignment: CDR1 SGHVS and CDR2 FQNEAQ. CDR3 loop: CASSLTRHTEAFF. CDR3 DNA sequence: TGTGCCAGCAGCTTAACCAGGCACACTGAAGCTTTCTTT.

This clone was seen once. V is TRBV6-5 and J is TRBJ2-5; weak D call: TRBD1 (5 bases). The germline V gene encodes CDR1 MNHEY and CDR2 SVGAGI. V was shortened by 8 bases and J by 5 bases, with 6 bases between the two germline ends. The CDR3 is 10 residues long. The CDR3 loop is CASQGETQYF. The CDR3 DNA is TGTGCCAGCCAGGGTGAGACCCAGTACTTC.

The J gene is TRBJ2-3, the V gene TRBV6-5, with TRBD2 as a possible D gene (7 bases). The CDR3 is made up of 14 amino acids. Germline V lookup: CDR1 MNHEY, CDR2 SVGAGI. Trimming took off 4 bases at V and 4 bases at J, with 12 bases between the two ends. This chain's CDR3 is CASSSAGAPDTQYF. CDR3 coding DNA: TGTGCCAGCAGTTCGGCGGGGGCTCCAGATACGCAGTATTTT.

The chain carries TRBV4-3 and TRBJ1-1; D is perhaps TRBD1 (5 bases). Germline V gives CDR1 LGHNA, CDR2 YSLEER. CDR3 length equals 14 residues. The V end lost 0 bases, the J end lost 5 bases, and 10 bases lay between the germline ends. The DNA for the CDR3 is TGCGCCAGCAGCCAAGAGTCCAGGGTTACTGAAGCTTTCTTT. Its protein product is CASSQESRVTEAFF.

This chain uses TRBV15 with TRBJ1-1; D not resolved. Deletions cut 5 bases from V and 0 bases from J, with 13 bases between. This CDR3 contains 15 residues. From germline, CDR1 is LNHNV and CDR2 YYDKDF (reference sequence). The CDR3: CATSQRLSLNTEAFF. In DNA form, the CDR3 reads TGTGCCACCAGCCAACGACTGAGCCTGAACACTGAAGCTTTCTTT.

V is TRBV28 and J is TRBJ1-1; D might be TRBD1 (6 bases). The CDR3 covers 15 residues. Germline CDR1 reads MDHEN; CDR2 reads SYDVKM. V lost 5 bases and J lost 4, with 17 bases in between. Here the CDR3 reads CASSNGQSRGTEAFF. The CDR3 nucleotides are TGTGCCAGCAGTAATGGACAGTCAAGGGGCACTGAAGCTTTCTTT.

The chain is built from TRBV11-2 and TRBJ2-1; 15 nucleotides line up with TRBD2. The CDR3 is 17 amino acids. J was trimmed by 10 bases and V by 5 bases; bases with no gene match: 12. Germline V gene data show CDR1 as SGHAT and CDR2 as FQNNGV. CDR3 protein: CASSQPPGLAGGEEQFF. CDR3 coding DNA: TGTGCCAGCAGCCAACCCCCGGGACTAGCGGGAGGAGAAGAGCAGTTCTTC.

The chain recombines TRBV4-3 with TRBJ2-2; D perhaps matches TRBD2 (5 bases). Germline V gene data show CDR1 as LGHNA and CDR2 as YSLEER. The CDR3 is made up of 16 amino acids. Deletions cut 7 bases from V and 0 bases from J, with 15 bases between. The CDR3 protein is CASKGEGPANTGELFF. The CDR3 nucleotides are TGCGCCAGCAAGGGAGAAGGGCCCGCGAACACCGGGGAGCTGTTTTTT.

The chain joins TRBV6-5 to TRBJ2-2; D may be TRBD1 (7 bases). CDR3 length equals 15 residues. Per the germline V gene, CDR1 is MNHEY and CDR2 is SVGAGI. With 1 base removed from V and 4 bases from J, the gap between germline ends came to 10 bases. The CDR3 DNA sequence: TGTGCCAGCAGTTACTTCAGGGGGGCCACCGGGGAGCTGTTTTTT. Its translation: CASSYFRGATGELFF.

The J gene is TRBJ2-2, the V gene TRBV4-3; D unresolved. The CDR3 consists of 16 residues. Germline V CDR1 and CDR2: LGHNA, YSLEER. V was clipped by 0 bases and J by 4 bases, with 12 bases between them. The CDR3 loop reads CASSQDETRGTGELFF. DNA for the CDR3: TGCGCCAGCAGCCAAGATGAGACGCGAGGCACCGGGGAGCTGTTTTTT.

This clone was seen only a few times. This CDR3 reads CASSQVRGNLYEQYF. The CDR3 bases are TGCGCCAGCAGCCAAGTTCGAGGGAATCTCTACGAGCAGTACTTC. This sequence joins TRBV4-3 and TRBJ2-7; D perhaps matches TRBD2 (5 bases). Germline CDR1 is LGHNA and CDR2 is YSLEER. V was pared by 1 base and J by 3 bases, with 13 bases between. The CDR3 has 15 amino acids.

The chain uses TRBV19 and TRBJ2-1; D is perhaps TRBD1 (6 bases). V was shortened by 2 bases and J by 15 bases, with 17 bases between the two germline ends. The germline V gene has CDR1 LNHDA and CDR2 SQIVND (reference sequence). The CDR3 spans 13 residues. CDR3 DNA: TGTGCCAGTAGTATAAATTTTCGGGGACACCGGTTCTTC. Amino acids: CASSINFRGHRFF.

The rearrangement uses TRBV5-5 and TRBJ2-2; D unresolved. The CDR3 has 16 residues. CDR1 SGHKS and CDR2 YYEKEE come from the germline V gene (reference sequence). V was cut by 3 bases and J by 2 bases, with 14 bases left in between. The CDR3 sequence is CASSWKAGPNTGELFF. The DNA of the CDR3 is TGTGCCAGCAGCTGGAAAGCTGGGCCTAACACCGGGGAGCTGTTTTTT.

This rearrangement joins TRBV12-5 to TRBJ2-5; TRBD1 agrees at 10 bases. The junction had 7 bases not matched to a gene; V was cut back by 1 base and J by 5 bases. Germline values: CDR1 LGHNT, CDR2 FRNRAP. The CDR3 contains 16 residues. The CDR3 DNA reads TGTGCTAGTGGTTTGGGTGTTGTGGGACAGGGGGAGACCCAGTACTTC. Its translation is CASGLGVVGQGETQYF.

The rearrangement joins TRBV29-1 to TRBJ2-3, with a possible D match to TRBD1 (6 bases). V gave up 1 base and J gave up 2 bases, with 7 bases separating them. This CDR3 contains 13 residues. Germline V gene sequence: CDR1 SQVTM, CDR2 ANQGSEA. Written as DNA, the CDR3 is TGCAGCGTTGAAGGGGGGCTCACAGATACGCAGTATTTT. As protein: CSVEGGLTDTQYF.

DNA of the CDR3: TGTGCCAGCAGCCAAGTTCAGGGACAGGGGGTACGAACCGGGGAGCTGTTTTTT. It translates to CASSQVQGQGVRTGELFF. The V and J genes are TRBV3-1 (or the pseudogene TRBV3-2) and TRBJ2-2, with 11 bases matching TRBD1. CDR3 length equals 18 residues. V dropped 1 base and J dropped 5; count of bases not matched to a gene: 9. The V gene's germline CDR1 is LGHDT and CDR2 YNNKEL (reference sequence).

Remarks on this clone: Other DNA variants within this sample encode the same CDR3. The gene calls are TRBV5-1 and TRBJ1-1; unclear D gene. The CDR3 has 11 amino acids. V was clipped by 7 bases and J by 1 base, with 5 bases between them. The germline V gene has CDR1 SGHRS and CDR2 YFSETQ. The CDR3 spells CASRGNTEAFF. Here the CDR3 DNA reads TGCGCCAGCCGGGGGAACACTGAAGCTTTCTTT.

As DNA, the CDR3 is TGTGCCAGCAGCTTAGTAGAGTACACAGATACGCAGTATTTT. Encoded protein: CASSLVEYTDTQYF. The V call is TRBV7-2, the J call TRBJ2-3, with D unclear. This CDR3 has 14 residues. The germline V gene has CDR1 SGHTA and CDR2 FQGNSA. The germline V and J ends were trimmed by 1 base and 2 bases, with 7 bases remaining between them.

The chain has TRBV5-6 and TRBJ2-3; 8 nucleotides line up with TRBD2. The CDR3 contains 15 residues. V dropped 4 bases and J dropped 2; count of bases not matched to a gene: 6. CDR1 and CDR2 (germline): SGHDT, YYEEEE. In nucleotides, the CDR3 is TGTGCCAGCAGCCAGGTAGCGGGACACACAGATACGCAGTATTTT. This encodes CASSQVAGHTDTQYF.

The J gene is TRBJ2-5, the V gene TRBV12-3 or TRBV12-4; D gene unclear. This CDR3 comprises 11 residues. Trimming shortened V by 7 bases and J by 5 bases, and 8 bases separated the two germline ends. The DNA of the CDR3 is TGTGCCAGCACCCCCGGGGAGACCCAGTACTTC. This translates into CASTPGETQYF.

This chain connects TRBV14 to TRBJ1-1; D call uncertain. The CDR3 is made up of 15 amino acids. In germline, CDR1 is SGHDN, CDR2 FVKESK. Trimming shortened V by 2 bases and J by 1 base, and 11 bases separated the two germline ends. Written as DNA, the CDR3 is TGTGCCAGCAGCCAACTCGCCCCCGGGAACACTGAAGCTTTCTTT. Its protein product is CASSQLAPGNTEAFF.

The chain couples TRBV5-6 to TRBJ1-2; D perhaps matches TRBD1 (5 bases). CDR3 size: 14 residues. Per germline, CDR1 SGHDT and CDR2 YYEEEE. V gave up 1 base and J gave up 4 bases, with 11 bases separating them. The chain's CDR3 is CASSLRRGGYGYTF. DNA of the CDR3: TGTGCCAGCAGCTTGCGGAGGGGCGGCTATGGCTACACCTTC.

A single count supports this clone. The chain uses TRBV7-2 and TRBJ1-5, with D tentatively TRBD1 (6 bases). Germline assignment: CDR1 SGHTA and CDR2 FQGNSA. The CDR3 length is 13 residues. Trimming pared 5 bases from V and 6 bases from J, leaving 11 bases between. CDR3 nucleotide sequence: TGTGCCAGCAGCCCAGGACAGAGTCAGCCCCAGCATTTT. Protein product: CASSPGQSQPQHF. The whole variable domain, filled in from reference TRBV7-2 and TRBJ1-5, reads GAGVSQSPSNKVTEKGKDVELRCDPISGHTALYWYRQSLGQGLEFLIYFQGNSAPDKSGLPSDRFSAERTGGSVSTLTIQRTQQEDSAVYLCASSPGQSQPQHFGDGTRLSIL.

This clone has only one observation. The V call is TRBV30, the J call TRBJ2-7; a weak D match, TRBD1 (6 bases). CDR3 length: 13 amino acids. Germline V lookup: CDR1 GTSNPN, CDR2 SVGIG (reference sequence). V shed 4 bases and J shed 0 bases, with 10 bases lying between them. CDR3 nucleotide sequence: TGTGCCTGGACATCAGGGGCCTCCTACGAGCAGTACTTC. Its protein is CAWTSGASYEQYF.